This T cell receptor (beta chain) was observed in a study of cytomegalovirus exposure and HLA in healthy donors. As for the study in general: The Caucasian-associated ancestry cluster contained about four fifths of the approximately 430 genotyped donors. Notes on the study in general: Most TCR sequences showed up rarely, but some public TCRs showed up in many donors. Earlier analysis looked at TCR beta V segments, and most were productive about 90% or about 30% of the time. The study labeled fewer than 200 TCR beta chains cytomegalovirus-associated.

About this clone: Its antigen is currently unknown. Other DNA sequences from this sample encode an identical CDR3 as well.

The PCR contained 60 Vbeta and 13 Jbeta primers. Generated by immunoSEQ multiplex PCR, the TCRdb table keeps only in-frame clones and is missing some. The sample shows around 96,000 clones, around 64% of them seen only once. In germline, CDR1 is LNHDA, CDR2 SQIVND (reference sequence). Deletions cut 5 bases from V and 8 bases from J, with 9 bases between. CDR3 size: 11 residues. The genes are TRBV19 and TRBJ1-1; perhaps TRBD1 as D (5 bases). Specimen: PBMCs. This TCR was sampled from a man in his 60s in good health and CMV-seronegative. In DNA, the CDR3 is TGTGCCAGTAGTGTCGACAGAGAAGCTTTCTTT. Protein product: CASSVDREAFF.